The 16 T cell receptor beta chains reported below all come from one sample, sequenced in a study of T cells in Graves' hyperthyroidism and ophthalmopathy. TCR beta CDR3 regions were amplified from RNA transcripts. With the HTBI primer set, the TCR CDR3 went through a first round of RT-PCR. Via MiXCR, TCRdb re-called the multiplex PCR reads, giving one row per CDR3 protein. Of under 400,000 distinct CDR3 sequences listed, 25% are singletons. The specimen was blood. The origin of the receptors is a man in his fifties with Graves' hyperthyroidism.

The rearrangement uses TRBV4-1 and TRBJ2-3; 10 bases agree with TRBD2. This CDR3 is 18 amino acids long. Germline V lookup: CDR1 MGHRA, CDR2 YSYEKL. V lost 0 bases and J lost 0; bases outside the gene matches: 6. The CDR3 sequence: CASSQERTSGTSTDTQYF. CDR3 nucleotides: TGCGCCAGCAGCCAAGAAAGGACTAGCGGAACTAGCACAGATACGCAGTATTTT.

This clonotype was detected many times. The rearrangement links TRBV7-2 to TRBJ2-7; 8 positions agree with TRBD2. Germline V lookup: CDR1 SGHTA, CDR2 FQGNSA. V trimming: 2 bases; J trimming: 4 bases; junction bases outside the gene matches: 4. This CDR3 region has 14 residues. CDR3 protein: CASSLTSGGYEQYF. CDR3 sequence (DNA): TGTGCCAGCAGCTTAACTAGCGGTGGTTACGAGCAGTACTTC.

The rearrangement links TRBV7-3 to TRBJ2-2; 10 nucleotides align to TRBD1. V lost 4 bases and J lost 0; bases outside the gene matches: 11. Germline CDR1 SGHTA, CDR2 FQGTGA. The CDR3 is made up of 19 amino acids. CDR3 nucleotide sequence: TGTGCCAGCAGCTCAGAACCGGGACAGGGGTCCGCGAACACCGGGGAGCTGTTTTTT. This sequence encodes CASSSEPGQGSANTGELFF. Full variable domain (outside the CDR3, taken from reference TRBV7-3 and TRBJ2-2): GAGVSQTPSNKVTEKGKYVELRCDPISGHTALYWYRQSLGQGPEFLIYFQGTGAADDSGLPNDRFFAVRPEGSVSTLKIQRTERGDSAVYLCASSSEPGQGSANTGELFFGEGSRLTVL.

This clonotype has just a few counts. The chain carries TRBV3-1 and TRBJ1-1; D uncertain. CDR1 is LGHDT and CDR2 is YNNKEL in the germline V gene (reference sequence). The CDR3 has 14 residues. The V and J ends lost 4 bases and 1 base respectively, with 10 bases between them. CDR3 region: CASSPGLSNTEAFF. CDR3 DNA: TGTGCCAGCAGCCCCGGCCTCTCGAACACTGAAGCTTTCTTT.

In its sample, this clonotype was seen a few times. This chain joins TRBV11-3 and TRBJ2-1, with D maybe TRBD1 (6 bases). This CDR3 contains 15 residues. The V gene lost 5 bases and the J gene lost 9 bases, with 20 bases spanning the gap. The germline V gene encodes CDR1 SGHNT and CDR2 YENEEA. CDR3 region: CASSINYPEQGEQFF. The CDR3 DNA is TGTGCCAGCAGCATCAACTACCCAGAACAGGGTGAGCAGTTCTTC.

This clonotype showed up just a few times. The CDR3 DNA reads TGCAGTGCTACCGGACTAGTAGGGGCCCAAGAGACCCAGTACTTC. Encoded protein: CSATGLVGAQETQYF. This chain connects TRBV20-1 to TRBJ2-5, with 7 bases that match TRBD2. This CDR3 contains 15 residues. Germline V CDR1 and CDR2: DFQATT, SNEGSKA (reference sequence). The J segment lost 1 base and the V segment lost 4 bases, leaving 9 bases of the junction unmatched.

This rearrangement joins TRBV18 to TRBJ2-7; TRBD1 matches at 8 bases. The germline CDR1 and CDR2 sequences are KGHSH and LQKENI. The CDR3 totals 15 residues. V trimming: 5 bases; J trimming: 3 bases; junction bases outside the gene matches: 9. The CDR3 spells CASSATAGQGYEQYF. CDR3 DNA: TGTGCCAGCTCAGCCACTGCAGGACAGGGCTACGAGCAGTACTTC.

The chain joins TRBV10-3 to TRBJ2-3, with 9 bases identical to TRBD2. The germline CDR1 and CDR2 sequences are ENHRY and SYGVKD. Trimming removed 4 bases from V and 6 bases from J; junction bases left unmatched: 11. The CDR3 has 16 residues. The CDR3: CAISGDLAGVGDTQYF. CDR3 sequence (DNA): TGTGCCATCAGTGGAGATTTAGCGGGAGTTGGGGATACGCAGTATTTT.

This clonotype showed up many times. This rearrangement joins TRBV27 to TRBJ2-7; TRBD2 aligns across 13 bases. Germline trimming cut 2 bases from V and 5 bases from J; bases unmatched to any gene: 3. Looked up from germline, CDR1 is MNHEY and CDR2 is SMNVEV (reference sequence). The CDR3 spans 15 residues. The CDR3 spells CASSLAGTSGNEQYF. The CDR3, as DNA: TGTGCCAGCAGTTTAGCAGGGACTAGCGGGAACGAGCAGTACTTC.

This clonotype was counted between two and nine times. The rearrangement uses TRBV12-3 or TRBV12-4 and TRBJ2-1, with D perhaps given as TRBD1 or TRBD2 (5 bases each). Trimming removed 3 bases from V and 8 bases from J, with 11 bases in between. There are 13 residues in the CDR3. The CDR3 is CASSFRDGDEQFF. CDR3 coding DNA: TGTGCCAGCAGTTTTCGGGACGGTGATGAGCAGTTCTTC.

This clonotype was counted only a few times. The CDR3 protein is CASSEWVEGTDTQYF. For the CDR3, the DNA is TGTGCCAGCAGTGAATGGGTGGAAGGCACAGATACGCAGTATTTT. V gene TRBV2 combines with J gene TRBJ2-3; D is undetermined. The CDR3 is 15 residues long. Germline loops: CDR1 SNHLY, CDR2 FYNNEI. V lost 2 bases and J 1 base, leaving 10 bases between the germline ends.

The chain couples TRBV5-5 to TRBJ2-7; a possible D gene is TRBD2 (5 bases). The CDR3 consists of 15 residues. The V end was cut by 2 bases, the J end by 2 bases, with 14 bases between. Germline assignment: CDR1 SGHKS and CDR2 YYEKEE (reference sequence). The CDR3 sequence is CASSFGAGETYEQYF. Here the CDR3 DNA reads TGTGCCAGCAGCTTCGGAGCCGGGGAGACCTACGAGCAGTACTTC.

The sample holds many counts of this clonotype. CDR3 coding DNA: TGTGCCAGCAGCCCAACTAGGACAGCCCAAGAGACCCAGTACTTC. Encoded protein: CASSPTRTAQETQYF. The gene calls are TRBV11-2 and TRBJ2-5, with D possibly matching TRBD1 (6 bases). Trimming removed 5 bases at V and 1 base at J, with 14 bases between. CDR1 is SGHAT and CDR2 is FQNNGV in the germline V gene. The CDR3 totals 15 residues.

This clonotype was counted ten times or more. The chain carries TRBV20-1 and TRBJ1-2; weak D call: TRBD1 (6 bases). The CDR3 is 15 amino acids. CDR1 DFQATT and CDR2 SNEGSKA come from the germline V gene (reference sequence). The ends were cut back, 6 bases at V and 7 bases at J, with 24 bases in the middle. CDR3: CSAELNREGRGGYTF. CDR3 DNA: TGCAGTGCCGAACTAAACAGGGAAGGCAGAGGTGGCTACACCTTC.

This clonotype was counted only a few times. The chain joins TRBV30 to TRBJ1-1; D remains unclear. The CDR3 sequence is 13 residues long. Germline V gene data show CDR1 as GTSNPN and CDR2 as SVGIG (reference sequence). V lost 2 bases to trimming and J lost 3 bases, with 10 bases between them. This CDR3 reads CAWSREGYTEAFF. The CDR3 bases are TGTGCCTGGAGTCGGGAAGGGTACACTGAAGCTTTCTTT.

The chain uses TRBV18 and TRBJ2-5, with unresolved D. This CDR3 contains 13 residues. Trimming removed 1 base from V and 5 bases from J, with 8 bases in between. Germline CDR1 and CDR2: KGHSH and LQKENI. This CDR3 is CASSPQGYETQYF. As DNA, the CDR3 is TGTGCCAGCTCACCACAAGGGTACGAGACCCAGTACTTC.